These 27 T cell receptor beta chains originate from one sample sequenced in a study of identifying expanded T cells in peripheral blood. Sequenced by immunoSEQ multiplex PCR; TCRdb stores in-frame clones only, minus some. Here the sample spans around 56,000 clones, over 80% being singletons. The sequenced sample consisted of blood. Every receptor here comes from a person aged 18 to 70 in good health.

The V gene is TRBV5-8, the J gene TRBJ2-1; 12 nucleotides match TRBD1. This CDR3 is 15 amino acids long. Germline assignment: CDR1 SGHTS and CDR2 YDEGEE. Trimming removed 4 bases from V and 4 bases from J; junction bases left unmatched: 3. The CDR3 reads CASSTGQGAYNEQFF. CDR3 DNA sequence: TGTGCCAGCAGCACGGGACAGGGGGCGTACAATGAGCAGTTCTTC. The variable domain in full, with the rest retrieved from reference TRBV5-8 and TRBJ2-1, is EAGVTQSPTHLIKTRGQQATLRCSPISGHTSVYWYQQALGLGLQFLLWYDEGEERNRGNFPPRFSGRQFPNYSSELNVNALELEDSALYLCASSTGQGAYNEQFFGPGTRLTVL.

This sequence joins TRBV5-8 and TRBJ1-2, with D tentatively TRBD1 (5 bases). The CDR3 sequence is 16 residues long. Per the germline V gene, CDR1 is SGHTS and CDR2 is YDEGEE. Trimming shortened V by 2 bases and J by 7 bases, and 21 bases separated the two germline ends. CDR3 DNA sequence: TGTGCCAGCAGCTTTCAGTACGGAGGGGAGTTAGGTGGCTACACCTTC. The encoded protein is CASSFQYGGELGGYTF.

The gene calls are TRBV30 and TRBJ1-1; D gene unclear. There are 13 residues in the CDR3. Germline V gives CDR1 GTSNPN, CDR2 SVGIG (reference sequence). Trimming pared 7 bases from V and 1 base from J, leaving 13 bases between. CDR3 in DNA: TGTGCCTATCGGACGTCCCGGAACACTGAAGCTTTCTTT. It encodes CAYRTSRNTEAFF.

This clone was counted a single time. CDR3 in DNA: TGCGCCAGCAGCCAAGATCGGGGGACCGGGGCCAACGTCCTGACTTTC. This encodes CASSQDRGTGANVLTF. The chain uses TRBV4-1 and TRBJ2-6; possibly TRBD2 for D (6 bases). Looked up from germline, CDR1 is MGHRA and CDR2 is YSYEKL. The CDR3 covers 16 residues. The ends were cut back, 0 bases at V and 4 bases at J, with 10 bases in the middle.

This rearrangement joins TRBV11-3 to TRBJ2-3; tentatively, D is TRBD1 or TRBD2 (5 bases each). V dropped 5 bases and J dropped 0 bases, with 12 bases sitting between them. This CDR3 has 15 amino acids. CDR1 is SGHNT, CDR2 YENEEA, per germline. CDR3 coding DNA: TGTGCCAGCAGCCGTGAGGGGTTAAGCACAGATACGCAGTATTTT. As protein: CASSREGLSTDTQYF.

The chain recombines TRBV19 with TRBJ1-1, with 8 bases that match TRBD1. This CDR3 comprises 15 residues. CDR1 and CDR2 from the germline V gene are LNHDA and SQIVND (reference sequence). V was pared by 4 bases and J by 1 base, with 5 bases of the junction left unmatched. The CDR3 region is CASSKTGAWNTEAFF. CDR3 sequence (DNA): TGTGCCAGTAGTAAGACAGGGGCCTGGAACACTGAAGCTTTCTTT.

The chain recombines TRBV15 with TRBJ1-1; no firm D call. The V end was cut by 7 bases, the J end by 0 bases, with 18 bases between. There are 16 residues in the CDR3. CDR1 and CDR2 from the germline V gene are LNHNV and YYDKDF (reference sequence). As DNA, the CDR3 is TGTGCCACCAACACTATAGACCTAGTTATGAACACTGAAGCTTTCTTT. Residues: CATNTIDLVMNTEAFF.

This clone has only one observation. The chain joins TRBV9 to TRBJ1-2; D is perhaps TRBD1 (5 bases). The germline V gene has CDR1 SGDLS and CDR2 YYNGEE. Trimming shortened V by 2 bases and J by 0 bases, and 20 bases separated the two germline ends. The CDR3 sequence is 18 residues long. CDR3 amino acids: CASSVGVAIGGANYGYTF. CDR3 in DNA: TGTGCCAGCAGCGTTGGGGTAGCTATTGGGGGAGCTAACTATGGCTACACCTTC. The variable domain in full, with the rest retrieved from reference TRBV9 and TRBJ1-2, is DSGVTQTPKHLITATGQRVTLRCSPRSGDLSVYWYQQSLDQGLQFLIQYYNGEERAKGNILERFSAQQFPDLHSELNLSSLELGDSALYFCASSVGVAIGGANYGYTFGSGTRLTVV.

This clone was observed once. The chain employs TRBV7-9 and TRBJ2-6; TRBD1 agrees at 9 bases. Germline V gives CDR1 SEHNR, CDR2 FQNEAQ (reference sequence). V lost 3 bases, J lost 12 bases, and 9 bases stayed unmatched. This CDR3 comprises 15 residues. CDR3 amino acids: CASSLSKTGGSVLTF. DNA of the CDR3: TGTGCCAGCAGCTTGTCAAAGACAGGGGGAAGCGTCCTGACTTTC.

The chain employs TRBV6-1 and TRBJ1-2, with 10 bases matching TRBD1. V was pared by 5 bases and J by 7 bases, with 10 bases of the junction left unmatched. The germline gives CDR1 MNHNS, CDR2 SASEGT. This CDR3 has 15 residues. The CDR3 DNA is TGTGCCAGCAGTTTCTTGACAGGGGGCTTCGGTGGCTACACCTTC. It yields the protein CASSFLTGGFGGYTF.

This clone was counted once. The gene calls are TRBV5-1 and TRBJ1-1; D not resolved. Between the trimmed V and J ends, which lost 0 bases and 4 bases, there was a span of 13 bases. CDR1 SGHRS and CDR2 YFSETQ come from the germline V gene. This CDR3 spans 15 amino acids. CDR3 residues: CASSLGSGRSTEAFF. CDR3 in DNA: TGCGCCAGCAGCTTGGGATCGGGGAGGAGCACTGAAGCTTTCTTT.

CDR3 loop: CASSGRGNTGELFF. DNA for the CDR3: TGTGCCAGCAGTGGGCGGGGGAACACCGGGGAGCTGTTTTTT. The chain carries TRBV2 and TRBJ2-2; the D gene is possibly TRBD2 (6 bases). The CDR3 runs to 14 residues. CDR1 is SNHLY and CDR2 is FYNNEI in the germline V gene. V gave up 4 bases and J gave up 1 base, with 7 bases separating them.

The chain employs TRBV27 and TRBJ1-6; perhaps TRBD1 as D (5 bases). Trimming removed 7 bases at V and 11 bases at J, with 21 bases between. This CDR3 has 15 amino acids. Germline-derived CDR1 and CDR2 are MNHEY and SMNVEV (reference sequence). As DNA, the CDR3 is TGTGCCAGCACCCCCCGGCCAGGGCTAGGTCCACCCCTCCACTTT. This gives the protein CASTPRPGLGPPLHF.

The chain uses TRBV5-6 and TRBJ2-1; 10 nucleotides align to TRBD2. CDR1 and CDR2 (germline): SGHDT, YYEEEE. This CDR3 is 14 amino acids long. The V gene end was trimmed by 2 bases and the J gene end by 5 bases; junction bases not matched to a gene: 1. CDR3 sequence: CASSLLAGNNEQFF. The CDR3 coding sequence is TGTGCCAGCAGCTTACTAGCGGGGAACAATGAGCAGTTCTTC.

The chain uses TRBV5-4 and TRBJ1-3; 9 bases align to TRBD1. CDR3 length: 13 amino acids. The germline gives CDR1 SGHNT, CDR2 YYREEE (reference sequence). V shed 5 bases and J 5 bases; nucleotides not matched to a gene: 2. The CDR3 sequence is CASSGQGRNTIYF. In DNA, the CDR3 is TGTGCCAGCAGTGGACAGGGGCGAAACACCATATATTTT.

The rearrangement joins TRBV6-5 to TRBJ1-2, with D unclear. Germline CDR1 MNHEY, CDR2 SVGAGI. Trimming left V 0 bases short and J 3 bases short, with 11 bases between. The CDR3 covers 15 residues. CDR3 coding DNA: TGTGCCAGCAGTTACTCGCCCAATGCGGACTATGGCTACACCTTC. This gives the protein CASSYSPNADYGYTF.

The chain is built from TRBV10-3 and TRBJ1-2, with D maybe TRBD1 (5 bases). The CDR3 totals 11 residues. Trimming took off 9 bases at V and 4 bases at J, with 9 bases between the two ends. Germline V lookup: CDR1 ENHRY, CDR2 SYGVKD. CDR3 DNA: TGTGCCATTGGGGACGGCTATGGCTACACCTTC. This sequence encodes CAIGDGYGYTF.

This chain links TRBV5-4 with TRBJ2-4; D gene unclear. V gave up 3 bases and J gave up 6 bases, with 19 bases separating them. Germline V CDR1 and CDR2: SGHNT, YYREEE (reference sequence). The length of the CDR3 is 16 residues. CDR3 coding DNA: TGTGCCAGCAGCTCTGAAGCAGGATTGGCCGCAAACATTCAGTACTTC. Translating gives CASSSEAGLAANIQYF.

This clone was counted only a few times. This sequence joins TRBV27 and TRBJ2-1; the D is unclear. Trimming stripped 2 bases from V and 6 bases from J, with 14 bases between. This CDR3 is 15 amino acids long. CDR1 MNHEY and CDR2 SMNVEV come from the germline V gene (reference sequence). The CDR3, as DNA: TGTGCCAGCAGTTTAACCCCGCTCGGGTTCAATGAGCAGTTCTTC. Translation: CASSLTPLGFNEQFF.

CDR3 sequence: CASSLGLAGVGELFF. The DNA of the CDR3 is TGTGCCAGCAGTCTGGGACTAGCGGGAGTGGGGGAGCTGTTTTTT. J is TRBJ2-2 and V is TRBV27; 14 nucleotides line up with TRBD2. Germline values: CDR1 MNHEY, CDR2 SMNVEV (reference sequence). The V and J ends lost 5 bases and 8 bases, in that order; junction bases with no gene match: 4. CDR3 length equals 15 residues.

The J gene is TRBJ2-2, the V gene TRBV5-1, with TRBD2 as a possible D gene (5 bases). The CDR3 extends over 13 amino acids. Deletions cut 5 bases from V and 6 bases from J, with 11 bases between. Germline CDR1 reads SGHRS; CDR2 reads YFSETQ. The CDR3 sequence is CASSEGAPGELFF. The DNA for the CDR3 is TGCGCCAGCAGTGAGGGCGCTCCCGGGGAGCTGTTTTTT.

This chain joins TRBV9 and TRBJ2-3; the D gene could be TRBD1 or TRBD2 (6 bases each). The CDR3 totals 14 residues. V was trimmed by 0 bases and J by 9 bases, leaving 14 bases between them. Germline assignment: CDR1 SGDLS and CDR2 YYNGEE. CDR3 nucleotide sequence: TGTGCCAGCAGCGTAGACACGGGGGCGTCGACGCAGTATTTT. Translation: CASSVDTGASTQYF.

The chain couples TRBV19 to TRBJ2-7, with D perhaps matching TRBD2 (7 bases). The CDR3 spans 14 residues. Deletions cut 10 bases from V and 1 base from J, with 17 bases between. The germline CDR1 and CDR2 sequences are LNHDA and SQIVND (reference sequence). The CDR3, as DNA: TGTGCCACCCGGGGGGACACATTTTCCTACGAGCAGTACTTC. Translated, it gives CATRGDTFSYEQYF.

V is TRBV4-3 and J is TRBJ2-7; no reliable D call. Germline V CDR1 and CDR2: LGHNA, YSLEER. Between the trimmed V and J ends, which lost 4 bases and 4 bases, there was a span of 11 bases. The CDR3 length is 13 residues. The CDR3 coding sequence is TGCGCCAGCAGCCTCGTCCAAGGTTACGAGCAGTACTTC. Protein: CASSLVQGYEQYF.

This rearrangement joins TRBV27 to TRBJ2-2; the match to TRBD1 covers 11 bases. Per germline, CDR1 MNHEY and CDR2 SMNVEV (reference sequence). The CDR3 is 18 residues long. V lost 6 bases, J lost 3 bases, and 12 bases stayed unmatched. The CDR3 bases are TGTGCCAGCAGATTGGACAGGGGGCGCCTTGAAGACACCGGGGAGCTGTTTTTT. This encodes CASRLDRGRLEDTGELFF.

This clone has only one observation. This sequence joins TRBV19 and TRBJ2-7; D may be TRBD2 (5 bases). The germline V and J ends were trimmed by 9 bases and 9 bases, with 15 bases remaining between them. Germline lookup yields CDR1 LNHDA and CDR2 SQIVND (reference sequence). This CDR3 contains 11 residues. CDR3 nucleotides: TGTGCCAGACCCCCAACTAGGCGGCAGTACGTC. Translated: CARPPTRRQYV.

V is TRBV5-6 and J is TRBJ1-1; maybe TRBD1 (5 bases). The V gene's germline CDR1 is SGHDT and CDR2 YYEEEE. The CDR3 covers 14 residues. Trimming left V 4 bases short and J 6 bases short, with 16 bases between. The CDR3 nucleotides read TGTGCCAGCAGCAAAATTATAATGGGGGCTGAAGCTTTCTTT. Translating gives CASSKIIMGAEAFF.